The next 29 T cell receptor beta chains were all read from a single sample in a study of T-cell memory formation after mild COVID-19. TCRdb called the 5' RACE reads again in MiXCR, with one record for every CDR3 protein. This sample yields 250,000 to 300,000 distinct CDR3 sequences, of which 16% are seen a single time; 20% to 25% belongs to the top ten. The sequenced material came from PBMCs or a T cell subset sorted from them (not recorded which). These receptors originate from a man younger than 35 who had mild COVID-19 (a few samples of this study predate the infection). Cell type and time point are not known.

The V gene is TRBV20-1, the J gene TRBJ2-3; D perhaps matches TRBD2 (5 bases). The CDR3 covers 15 residues. CDR1 is DFQATT and CDR2 is SNEGSKA in the germline V gene (reference sequence). The V end lost 5 bases, the J end lost 0 bases, and 15 bases lay between the germline ends. The CDR3 DNA is TGCAGTGCTGGGCTGGGAGCGTCTAGCACAGATACGCAGTATTTT. Amino acids: CSAGLGASSTDTQYF.

The chain uses TRBV4-1 and TRBJ1-1; TRBD1 matches at 9 bases. Looked up from germline, CDR1 is MGHRA and CDR2 is YSYEKL. The junction had 3 bases not matched to a gene; V was cut back by 0 bases and J by 1 base. CDR3 length: 16 residues. The DNA of the CDR3 is TGCGCCAGCAGCCAAGATGGGACAGGGTCGAACACTGAAGCTTTCTTT. It translates to CASSQDGTGSNTEAFF.

Only a few counts were recorded for this clonotype. This chain uses TRBV7-3 with TRBJ1-1; D is uncertain. Germline values: CDR1 SGHTA, CDR2 FQGTGA. The V and J ends lost 0 bases and 1 base respectively, with 9 bases between them. There are 15 residues in the CDR3. This CDR3 is CASSLTLSENTEAFF. In nucleotides, the CDR3 is TGTGCCAGCAGCTTAACGTTGTCGGAGAACACTGAAGCTTTCTTT.

This clonotype was seen a handful of times. The chain carries TRBV6-6 and TRBJ2-3; D uncertain. Between the trimmed V and J ends, which lost 6 bases and 4 bases, there was a span of 26 bases. Germline assignment: CDR1 MNHNY and CDR2 SVGAGI (reference sequence). CDR3 length: 18 amino acids. CDR3 loop: CASRDPWSQGLRADTQYF. CDR3 DNA sequence: TGTGCCAGCAGAGACCCCTGGTCACAAGGCTTAAGGGCAGATACGCAGTATTTT.

The chain employs TRBV6-1 and TRBJ1-2, with TRBD1 as a possible D gene (5 bases). V lost 1 base, J lost 8 bases, and 14 bases lay in between. This CDR3 has 14 amino acids. The germline V gene has CDR1 MNHNS and CDR2 SASEGT. This CDR3 is CASSEDEGAGGYTF. In DNA, the CDR3 is TGTGCCAGCAGTGAAGACGAAGGGGCAGGGGGCTACACCTTC.

This clonotype was seen a few times. The chain has TRBV5-1 and TRBJ2-7, with a weak D call TRBD2 (5 bases). Germline-derived CDR1 and CDR2 are SGHRS and YFSETQ. CDR3 length equals 14 residues. Trimming stripped 4 bases from V and 4 bases from J, with 15 bases between. DNA of the CDR3: TGCGCCAGCAGCACCCGGGCCCCGGGGTACGAGCAGTACTTC. Translated, it gives CASSTRAPGYEQYF.

The V call is TRBV4-1, the J call TRBJ1-6; D is ambiguous. Per germline, CDR1 MGHRA and CDR2 YSYEKL. This CDR3 is built from 13 residues. V was cut by 1 base and J by 11 bases, with 9 bases left in between. CDR3 nucleotide sequence: TGCGCCAGCAGCCAAGTCCCGGGAACACCCCTCCACTTT. Residues: CASSQVPGTPLHF.

The V gene is TRBV7-7, the J gene TRBJ2-5; D may be TRBD2 (7 bases). CDR1 and CDR2 (germline): SSHAT, FNYEAQ (reference sequence). The V end was cut by 2 bases, the J end by 5 bases, with 15 bases between. The length of the CDR3 is 15 residues. Written as DNA, the CDR3 is TGTGCCAGCAGCTTACTGGGGGGGGGCCCGGAGACCCAGTACTTC. The encoded protein is CASSLLGGGPETQYF. The complete variable domain, with remaining parts taken from reference TRBV7-7 and TRBJ2-5, reads GAGVSQSPRYKVTKRGQDVTLRCDPISSHATLYWYQQALGQGPEFLTYFNYEAQPDKSGLPSDRFSAERPEGSISTLTIQRTEQRDSAMYRCASSLLGGGPETQYFGPGTRLLVL.

V is TRBV7-2 and J is TRBJ2-5, with D perhaps matching TRBD2 (6 bases). V dropped 6 bases and J dropped 4 bases, with 15 bases sitting between them. Germline-derived CDR1 and CDR2 are SGHTA and FQGNSA. The CDR3 runs to 14 residues. The DNA for the CDR3 is TGTGCCAGCAGGCGCGGGGCAGGGAGAGAGACCCAGTACTTC. Protein sequence: CASRRGAGRETQYF. The full variable domain, completed using reference TRBV7-2 and TRBJ2-5, is GAGVSQSPSNKVTEKGKDVELRCDPISGHTALYWYRQSLGQGLEFLIYFQGNSAPDKSGLPSDRFSAERTGGSVSTLTIQRTQQEDSAVYLCASRRGAGRETQYFGPGTRLLVL.

The chain links TRBV21-1 to TRBJ1-1. TRBV21-1 is deemed a pseudogene. This CDR3 spans 15 amino acids. CDR3 DNA: TGTGCCAGCAGCAAAGCGCTAACTGGGAACACTGAAGCTTTCTTT. Translation: CASSKALTGNTEAFF.

The sample holds many counts of this clonotype. The chain joins TRBV5-1 to TRBJ1-2; the D gene is possibly TRBD1 (6 bases). The CDR3 loop spans 14 amino acids. Trimming shortened V by 0 bases and J by 0 bases, and 6 bases separated the two germline ends. Germline-derived CDR1 and CDR2 are SGHRS and YFSETQ. In nucleotides, the CDR3 is TGCGCCAGCAGCTTGGACAGGGCTAACTATGGCTACACCTTC. This translates into CASSLDRANYGYTF.

A few counts support this clonotype. The chain is built from TRBV7-3 and TRBJ2-5; D perhaps matches TRBD2 (6 bases). CDR1 is SGHTA, CDR2 FQGTGA, per germline. The CDR3 covers 15 residues. V lost 5 bases and J 2 bases, leaving 15 bases between the germline ends. DNA for the CDR3: TGTGCCAGCAGCCCCTTTGGAGGGACTCAAGAGACCCAGTACTTC. Translated: CASSPFGGTQETQYF.

This rearrangement joins TRBV4-2 to TRBJ2-5; 9 nucleotides align to TRBD2. This CDR3 spans 18 amino acids. The ends lost 0 bases at V and 5 bases at J; junction bases unmatched: 13. Per the germline V gene, CDR1 is LGHNA and CDR2 is YNFKEQ. In DNA, the CDR3 is TGTGCCAGCAGCCAAGATCCCAGCGGGGGGCTAGGAGGGGAGACCCAGTACTTC. Amino acids: CASSQDPSGGLGGETQYF.

The chain is built from TRBV3-1 and TRBJ2-3; D is uncertain. The V end lost 2 bases, the J end lost 1 base, and 16 bases lay between the germline ends. This CDR3 is 17 amino acids long. The germline V gene has CDR1 LGHDT and CDR2 YNNKEL (reference sequence). The CDR3 is CASSQNNPTARTDTQYF. As DNA, the CDR3 is TGTGCCAGCAGCCAAAACAACCCGACGGCACGCACAGATACGCAGTATTTT.

This clonotype has just a few counts. V and J are TRBV7-2 and TRBJ1-2, with D possibly being TRBD1 (5 bases). V gave up 5 bases and J gave up 1 base, with 17 bases separating them. The germline V gene encodes CDR1 SGHTA and CDR2 FQGNSA. CDR3 length: 16 amino acids. The CDR3 DNA reads as TGTGCCAGCAGCCCCGCGTTCCAGGGTAATAACTATGGCTACACCTTC. This translates into CASSPAFQGNNYGYTF.

J is TRBJ2-2 and V is TRBV11-1; TRBD2 agrees at 12 bases. Germline trimming cut 5 bases from V and 1 base from J; bases unmatched to any gene: 2. CDR3 length: 16 amino acids. Per the germline V gene, CDR1 is SGHAT and CDR2 is FQDESV (reference sequence). The CDR3 nucleotides are TGTGCCAGCAGCCGGACTAGCGGGGAGAACACCGGGGAGCTGTTTTTT. Encoded protein: CASSRTSGENTGELFF.

The rearrangement uses TRBV10-3 and TRBJ1-1; 7 nucleotides agree with TRBD1. The germline V gene encodes CDR1 ENHRY and CDR2 SYGVKD. The CDR3 is 15 residues long. Trimming cost V 7 bases and J 1 base; bases outside gene matches: 9. The CDR3 loop reads CAIKTTGSENTEAFF. CDR3 bases: TGTGCCATCAAAACGACAGGGAGTGAGAACACTGAAGCTTTCTTT.

This rearrangement joins TRBV10-3 to TRBJ2-5; D gene unclear. Looked up from germline, CDR1 is ENHRY and CDR2 is SYGVKD. V was clipped by 6 bases and J by 3 bases, with 14 bases between them. This CDR3 has 14 amino acids. The CDR3, as DNA: TGTGCCATCAGCGACCGCACAGAAAAAGAGACCCAGTACTTC. It codes for CAISDRTEKETQYF.

The chain employs TRBV12-3 or TRBV12-4 and TRBJ2-6; D unresolved. The CDR3 extends over 15 amino acids. V lost 5 bases and J 3 bases, leaving 11 bases between the germline ends. The CDR3, as DNA: TGTGCCAGCAGTCCCGGATGGGGTGGGGCCAACGTCCTGACTTTC. Its protein is CASSPGWGGANVLTF.

CDR3: CASTARRGVEQPQHF. DNA for the CDR3: TGTGCCAGCACCGCCCGGCGGGGTGTTGAGCAGCCCCAGCATTTT. The chain joins TRBV7-8 to TRBJ1-5; D is unclear. Trimming cost V 7 bases and J 7 bases, with 20 bases left between them. The CDR3 totals 15 residues. Germline CDR1 reads SGHVS; CDR2 reads FQNEAQ. The complete variable domain, with remaining parts taken from reference TRBV7-8 and TRBJ1-5, reads GAGVSQSPRYKVAKRGQDVALRCDPISGHVSLFWYQQALGQGPEFLTYFQNEAQLDKSGLPSDRFFAERPEGSVSTLKIQRTQQEDSAVYLCASTARRGVEQPQHFGDGTRLSIL.

This clonotype was counted only a few times. The chain is built from TRBV19 and TRBJ1-5; TRBD1 matches at 7 bases. J gave up 3 bases and V 5 bases, and 4 bases lay outside the gene matches. The CDR3 loop spans 14 amino acids. Germline V CDR1 and CDR2: LNHDA, SQIVND (reference sequence). The CDR3 sequence is CASSWGQINQPQHF. In DNA, the CDR3 is TGTGCCAGTAGTTGGGGACAGATCAATCAGCCCCAGCATTTT.

This chain links TRBV5-4 with TRBJ1-2; D unclear. The CDR3 is made up of 11 amino acids. Trimming left V 2 bases short and J 6 bases short, with 5 bases between. Germline CDR1 and CDR2: SGHNT and YYREEE (reference sequence). The chain's CDR3 is CASSFGNGYTF. The CDR3 nucleotides are TGTGCCAGCAGCTTCGGGAATGGCTACACCTTC.

The gene calls are TRBV12-3 or TRBV12-4 and TRBJ2-5; D is perhaps TRBD2 (5 bases). This CDR3 has 14 residues. The V gene lost 5 bases and the J gene lost 5 bases, with 15 bases spanning the gap. The CDR3 reads CASSRGFTWETQYF. For the CDR3, the DNA is TGTGCCAGCAGTCGGGGTTTCACCTGGGAGACCCAGTACTTC.

This clonotype was seen repeatedly, ten times or more. This rearrangement joins TRBV4-3 to TRBJ2-7, with D possibly TRBD1 on 7 matching bases. This CDR3 region has 15 residues. Germline loops: CDR1 LGHNA, CDR2 YSLEER. Trimming removed 0 bases at V and 4 bases at J, with 13 bases between. The CDR3 sequence: CASSQDGGTVYEQYF. DNA of the CDR3: TGCGCCAGCAGCCAAGATGGGGGGACAGTTTACGAGCAGTACTTC.

This clonotype was picked up a small number of times. This chain uses TRBV15 with TRBJ2-5; D possibly matches TRBD1 or TRBD2 (5 bases each). This CDR3 has 17 amino acids. Trimming cost V 0 bases and J 0 bases, with 14 bases left between them. Germline V gene lookup returns CDR1 LNHNV and CDR2 YYDKDF (reference sequence). CDR3 loop: CATSRDKGPPYQETQYF. CDR3 nucleotides: TGTGCCACCAGCAGAGATAAGGGACCACCGTACCAAGAGACCCAGTACTTC.

V gene TRBV14 combines with J gene TRBJ1-2; perhaps TRBD1 as D (6 bases). Germline V gene lookup returns CDR1 SGHDN and CDR2 FVKESK. The length of the CDR3 is 13 residues. V was shortened by 4 bases and J by 8 bases, with 14 bases between the two germline ends. CDR3 bases: TGTGCCAGCAGCCCGAGGGGGGGGCTCGGCTACACCTTC. Its translation: CASSPRGGLGYTF. The complete variable domain, with remaining parts taken from reference TRBV14 and TRBJ1-2, reads EAGVTQFPSHSVIEKGQTVTLRCDPISGHDNLYWYRRVMGKEIKFLLHFVKESKQDESGMPNNRFLAERTGGTYSTLKVQPAELEDSGVYFCASSPRGGLGYTFGSGTRLTVV.

This clonotype has a count of ten or more. The chain joins TRBV5-1 to TRBJ2-7; tentatively, D is TRBD1 (6 bases). CDR1 is SGHRS and CDR2 is YFSETQ in the germline V gene. This CDR3 spans 15 amino acids. Trimming shortened V by 4 bases and J by 2 bases, and 16 bases separated the two germline ends. As DNA, the CDR3 is TGCGCCAGCAGCCCGCAACAAGGGGGTCCCTACGAGCAGTACTTC. Translated: CASSPQQGGPYEQYF.

The chain recombines TRBV6-5 with TRBJ2-7; no definite D call. The CDR3 sequence is 13 residues long. Germline V gene data show CDR1 as MNHEY and CDR2 as SVGAGI. V was pared by 4 bases and J by 3 bases, with 10 bases between. The CDR3 spells CASSLTAIYEQYF. CDR3 nucleotides: TGTGCCAGCAGTTTAACAGCGATCTACGAGCAGTACTTC.

This clonotype was found a few times. V gene TRBV5-5 combines with J gene TRBJ2-1; possibly TRBD1 for D (6 bases). The V end was cut by 4 bases, the J end by 6 bases, with 11 bases between. This CDR3 is built from 13 residues. Germline V gene data show CDR1 as SGHKS and CDR2 as YYEKEE (reference sequence). The chain's CDR3 is CASSLQGFNEQFF. In nucleotides, the CDR3 is TGTGCCAGCAGCCTACAGGGTTTCAATGAGCAGTTCTTC.